This TCR beta chain was profiled in a study of blood T cell repertoires in COVID-19. Trimming removed 0 bases from V and 4 bases from J; junction bases left unmatched: 9. The CDR3 covers 17 residues. Germline V CDR1 and CDR2: LGHDT, YNNKEL (reference sequence). The data were produced by immunoSEQ multiplex PCR, yet TCRdb's version contains in-frame clones alone and is incomplete. The table records just under 250,000 clones, around 89% of them present only once. This chain uses TRBV3-1 (or the pseudogene TRBV3-2) with TRBJ1-2; TRBD1 matches at 9 bases. The sequencing sample was made of PBMCs or T cells enriched from blood (not recorded which). This clonotype was obtained from a woman aged 25 to 39 who had recovered from COVID-19. This chain's CDR3 is CASSQDGTGWGAYGYTF. CDR3 bases: TGTGCCAGCAGCCAAGATGGGACAGGGTGGGGTGCCTATGGCTACACCTTC.